This TCR beta chain was identified in a study of shared clonotypes between healthy human individuals. Study results and caveats: In contrast to clonotypes shared by all four donors, non-shared clonotypes had lower generation probabilities.

The data were produced by immunoSEQ multiplex PCR, yet TCRdb's version contains in-frame clones alone and is incomplete. Of about 1.5 million clones in the sample, 95% to 99% were seen once. In regard to this clone: The antigen is undetermined.

The CDR3 totals 14 residues. Trimming cost V 0 bases and J 7 bases, with 10 bases left between them. The germline V gene has CDR1 SGHNT and CDR2 YYREEE (reference sequence). The clonotype comes from a man aged 25 to 45 in good health. Source material: naive CD4+ T cells sorted from blood. As to subset: CD45RA+ positively selected. This sequence joins TRBV5-4 and TRBJ1-4; the D is unclear. This CDR3 reads CASSLGQSGEKLFF. CDR3 nucleotide sequence: TGTGCCAGCAGCTTGGGGCAGTCGGGTGAAAAACTGTTTTTT.